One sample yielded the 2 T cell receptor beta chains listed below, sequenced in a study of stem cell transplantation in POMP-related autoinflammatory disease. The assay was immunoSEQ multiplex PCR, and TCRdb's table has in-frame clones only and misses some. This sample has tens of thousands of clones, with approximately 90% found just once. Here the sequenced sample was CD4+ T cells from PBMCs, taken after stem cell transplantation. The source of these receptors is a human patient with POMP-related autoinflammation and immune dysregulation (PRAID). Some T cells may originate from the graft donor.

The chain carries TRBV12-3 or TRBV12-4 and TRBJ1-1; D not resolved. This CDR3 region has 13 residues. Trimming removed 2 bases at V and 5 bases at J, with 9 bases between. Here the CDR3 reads CASSLKGRTEAFF. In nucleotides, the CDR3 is TGTGCCAGCAGTTTAAAGGGAAGGACTGAAGCTTTCTTT.

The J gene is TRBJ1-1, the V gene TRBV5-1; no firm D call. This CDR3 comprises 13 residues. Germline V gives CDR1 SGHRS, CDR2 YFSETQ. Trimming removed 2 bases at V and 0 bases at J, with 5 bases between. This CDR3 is CASSFGLNTEAFF. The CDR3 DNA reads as TGCGCCAGCAGCTTCGGCCTGAACACTGAAGCTTTCTTT.